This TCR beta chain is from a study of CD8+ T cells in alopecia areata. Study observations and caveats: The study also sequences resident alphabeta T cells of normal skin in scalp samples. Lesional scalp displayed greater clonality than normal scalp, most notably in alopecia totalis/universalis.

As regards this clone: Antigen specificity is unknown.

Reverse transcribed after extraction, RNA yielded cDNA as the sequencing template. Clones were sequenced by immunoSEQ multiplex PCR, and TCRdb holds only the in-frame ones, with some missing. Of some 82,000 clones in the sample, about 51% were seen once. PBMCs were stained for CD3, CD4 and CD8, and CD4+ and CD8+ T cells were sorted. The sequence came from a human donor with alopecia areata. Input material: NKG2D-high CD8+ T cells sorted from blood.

CDR3 nucleotide sequence: TGTGCCAGCAGCTTAGTCGGGGGTGGGTCTGAAGCTTTCTTT. This codes for CASSLVGGGSEAFF. The gene calls are TRBV13 and TRBJ1-1; D may be TRBD1 (5 bases). The CDR3 has 14 residues. V was clipped by 1 base and J by 6 bases, with 12 bases between them. CDR1 is PRHDT and CDR2 is FYEKMQ in the germline V gene (reference sequence).